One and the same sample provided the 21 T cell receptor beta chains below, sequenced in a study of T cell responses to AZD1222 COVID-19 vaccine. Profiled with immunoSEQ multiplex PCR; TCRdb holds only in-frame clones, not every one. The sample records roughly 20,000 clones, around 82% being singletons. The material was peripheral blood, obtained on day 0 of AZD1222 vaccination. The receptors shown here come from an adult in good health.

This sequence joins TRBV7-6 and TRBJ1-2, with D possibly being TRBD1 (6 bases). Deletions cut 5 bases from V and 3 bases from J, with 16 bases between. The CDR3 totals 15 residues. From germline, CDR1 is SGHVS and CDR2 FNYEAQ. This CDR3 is CASSPGGGGDYGYTF. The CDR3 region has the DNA TGTGCCAGCAGCCCGGGGGGCGGCGGCGACTATGGCTACACCTTC.

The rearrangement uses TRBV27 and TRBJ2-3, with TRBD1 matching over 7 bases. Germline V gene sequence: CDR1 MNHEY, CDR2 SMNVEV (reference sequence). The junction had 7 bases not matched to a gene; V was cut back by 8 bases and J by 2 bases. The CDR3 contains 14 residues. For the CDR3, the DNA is TGTGCCAGCGGAAGACAGGGACCCACAGATACGCAGTATTTT. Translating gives CASGRQGPTDTQYF.

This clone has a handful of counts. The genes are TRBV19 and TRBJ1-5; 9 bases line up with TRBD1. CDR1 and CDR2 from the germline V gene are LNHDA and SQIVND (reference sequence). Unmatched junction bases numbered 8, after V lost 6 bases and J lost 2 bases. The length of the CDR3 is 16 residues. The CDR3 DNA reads TGTGCCAGTAGGAGGACAGGGGTACGGGGCAATCAGCCCCAGCATTTT. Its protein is CASRRTGVRGNQPQHF. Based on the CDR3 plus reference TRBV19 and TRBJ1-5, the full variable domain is DGGITQSPKYLFRKEGQNVTLSCEQNLNHDAMYWYRQDPGQGLRLIYYSQIVNDFQKGDIAEGYSVSREKKESFPLTVTSAQKNPTAFYLCASRRTGVRGNQPQHFGDGTRLSIL.

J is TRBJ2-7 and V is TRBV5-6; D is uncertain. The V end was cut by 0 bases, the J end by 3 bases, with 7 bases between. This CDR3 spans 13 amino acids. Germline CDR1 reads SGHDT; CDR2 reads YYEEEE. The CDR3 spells CASSLVQRYEQYF. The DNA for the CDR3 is TGTGCCAGCAGCTTGGTACAGCGCTACGAGCAGTACTTC. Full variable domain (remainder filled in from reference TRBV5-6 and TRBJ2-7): DAGVTQSPTHLIKTRGQQVTLRCSPKSGHDTVSWYQQALGQGPQFIFQYYEEEERQRGNFPDRFSGHQFPNYSSELNVNALLLGDSALYLCASSLVQRYEQYFGPGTRLTVT.

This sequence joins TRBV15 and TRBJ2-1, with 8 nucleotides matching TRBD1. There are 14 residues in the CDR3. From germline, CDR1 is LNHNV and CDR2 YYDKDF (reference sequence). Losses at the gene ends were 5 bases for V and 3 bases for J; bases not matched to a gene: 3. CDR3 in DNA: TGTGCCACCAGCGCCACAGGGGGCTACAATGAGCAGTTCTTC. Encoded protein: CATSATGGYNEQFF.

The DNA of the CDR3 is TGTGCCAGCAGTGACTATAGCGGCGAGTCGACCGAGCAGTACTTC. Its translation: CASSDYSGESTEQYF. V usage is TRBV7-6 and J usage is TRBJ2-7; tentative D call: TRBD2 (6 bases). The CDR3 loop spans 15 amino acids. Deletions cut 6 bases from V and 6 bases from J, with 21 bases between. Germline V gene lookup returns CDR1 SGHVS and CDR2 FNYEAQ.

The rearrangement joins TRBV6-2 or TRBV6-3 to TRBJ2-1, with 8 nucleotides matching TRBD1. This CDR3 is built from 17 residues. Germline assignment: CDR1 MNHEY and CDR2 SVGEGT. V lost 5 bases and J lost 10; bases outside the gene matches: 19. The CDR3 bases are TGTGCCAGCAGTACTCATCGCCGGACAGGGTACGGGAGAGAGCAGTTCTTC. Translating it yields CASSTHRRTGYGREQFF.

The DNA for the CDR3 is TGTGCCAGCAGCCAATCTAACAGGGGATCGGCTGAAGCTTTCTTT. This sequence encodes CASSQSNRGSAEAFF. The chain uses TRBV16 and TRBJ1-1, with 7 bases that match TRBD1. V trimming: 0 bases; J trimming: 6 bases; junction bases outside the gene matches: 7. CDR1 is KGHSY, CDR2 FQNENV, per germline. The CDR3 runs to 15 residues.

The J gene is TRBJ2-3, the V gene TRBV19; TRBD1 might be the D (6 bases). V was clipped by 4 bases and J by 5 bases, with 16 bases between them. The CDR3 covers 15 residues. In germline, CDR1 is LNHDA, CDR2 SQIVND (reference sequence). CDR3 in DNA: TGTGCCAGTAGTAGCACTGCAGGGGCAGGAGATACGCAGTATTTT. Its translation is CASSSTAGAGDTQYF.

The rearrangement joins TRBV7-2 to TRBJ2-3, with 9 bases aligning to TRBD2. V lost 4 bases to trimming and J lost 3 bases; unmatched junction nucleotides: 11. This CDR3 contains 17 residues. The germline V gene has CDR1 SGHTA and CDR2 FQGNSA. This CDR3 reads CASSSPGSGRRTDTQYF. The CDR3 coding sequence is TGTGCCAGCAGCTCTCCGGGGAGCGGGAGGAGGACAGATACGCAGTATTTT.

CDR3 nucleotides: TGTGCCAGTAGTATGCCAGGTACCTATGGCTACACCTTC. Amino acid sequence: CASSMPGTYGYTF. This rearrangement joins TRBV19 to TRBJ1-2; no clear D gene. With 3 bases removed from V and 4 bases from J, the gap between germline ends came to 9 bases. The CDR3 is 13 amino acids. Germline CDR1 LNHDA, CDR2 SQIVND (reference sequence). Using reference TRBV19 and TRBJ1-2 for the parts outside the CDR3, the full variable domain is DGGITQSPKYLFRKEGQNVTLSCEQNLNHDAMYWYRQDPGQGLRLIYYSQIVNDFQKGDIAEGYSVSREKKESFPLTVTSAQKNPTAFYLCASSMPGTYGYTFGSGTRLTVV.

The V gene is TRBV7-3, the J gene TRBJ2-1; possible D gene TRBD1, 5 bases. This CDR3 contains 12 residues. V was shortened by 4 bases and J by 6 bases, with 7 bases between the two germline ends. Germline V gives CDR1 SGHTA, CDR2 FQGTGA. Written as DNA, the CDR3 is TGTGCCAGCAGCTACGACAGCAATGAGCAGTTCTTC. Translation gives CASSYDSNEQFF.

DNA for the CDR3: TGTGCCAGCAGCTTAGCAGCACCAAACGCTGAAGCTTTCTTT. This gives the protein CASSLAAPNAEAFF. V usage is TRBV7-9 and J usage is TRBJ1-1; D unresolved. The germline gives CDR1 SEHNR, CDR2 FQNEAQ (reference sequence). The CDR3 is made up of 14 amino acids. Between the trimmed V and J ends, which lost 0 bases and 6 bases, there was a span of 11 bases.

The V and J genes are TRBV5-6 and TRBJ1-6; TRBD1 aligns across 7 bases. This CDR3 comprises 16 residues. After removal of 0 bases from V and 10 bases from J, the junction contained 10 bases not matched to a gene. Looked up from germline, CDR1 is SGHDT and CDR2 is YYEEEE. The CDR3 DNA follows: TGTGCCAGCAGCTTGGAAGGGGGCCGCATACGGTCACCCCTCCACTTT. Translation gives CASSLEGGRIRSPLHF.

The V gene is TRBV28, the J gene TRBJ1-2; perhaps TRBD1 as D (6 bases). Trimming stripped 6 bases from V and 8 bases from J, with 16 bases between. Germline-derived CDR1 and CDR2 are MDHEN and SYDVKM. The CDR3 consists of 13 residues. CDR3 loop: CASRPTGTLGYTF. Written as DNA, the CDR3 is TGTGCCAGCAGACCCACAGGGACGCTGGGCTACACCTTC.

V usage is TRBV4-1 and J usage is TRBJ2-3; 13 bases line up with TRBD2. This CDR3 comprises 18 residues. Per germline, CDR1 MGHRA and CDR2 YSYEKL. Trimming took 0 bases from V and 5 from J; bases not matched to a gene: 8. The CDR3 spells CASSQDTTSGRYGDTQYF. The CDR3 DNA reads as TGCGCCAGCAGCCAAGACACGACTAGCGGGAGGTATGGAGATACGCAGTATTTT.

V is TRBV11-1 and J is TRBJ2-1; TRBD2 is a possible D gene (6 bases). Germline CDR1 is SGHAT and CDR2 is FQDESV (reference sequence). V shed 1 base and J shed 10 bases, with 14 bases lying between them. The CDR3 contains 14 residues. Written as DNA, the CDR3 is TGTGCCAGCAGCTTAGAGTCTGGGGACTGGGAGCAGTTCTTC. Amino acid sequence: CASSLESGDWEQFF.

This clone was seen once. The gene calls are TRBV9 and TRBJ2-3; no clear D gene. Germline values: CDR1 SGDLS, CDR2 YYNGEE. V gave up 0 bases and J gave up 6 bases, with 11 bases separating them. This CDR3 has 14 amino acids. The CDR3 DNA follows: TGTGCCAGCAGCGTAGATCCAGAGGCGGATACGCAGTATTTT. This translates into CASSVDPEADTQYF.

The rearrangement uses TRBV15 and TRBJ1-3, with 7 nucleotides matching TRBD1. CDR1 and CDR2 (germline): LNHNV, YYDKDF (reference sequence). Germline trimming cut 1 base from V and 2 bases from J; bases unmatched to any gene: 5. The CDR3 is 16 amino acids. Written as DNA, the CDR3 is TGTGCCACCAGCAGAGTCGACAGGGTTGCTGGAAACACCATATATTTT. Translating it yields CATSRVDRVAGNTIYF.

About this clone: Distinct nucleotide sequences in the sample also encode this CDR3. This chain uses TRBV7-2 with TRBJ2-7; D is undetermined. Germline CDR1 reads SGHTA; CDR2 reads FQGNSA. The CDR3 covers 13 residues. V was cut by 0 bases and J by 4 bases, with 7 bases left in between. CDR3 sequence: CASSLAQTYEQYF. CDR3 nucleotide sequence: TGTGCCAGCAGCTTAGCGCAGACGTACGAGCAGTACTTC.

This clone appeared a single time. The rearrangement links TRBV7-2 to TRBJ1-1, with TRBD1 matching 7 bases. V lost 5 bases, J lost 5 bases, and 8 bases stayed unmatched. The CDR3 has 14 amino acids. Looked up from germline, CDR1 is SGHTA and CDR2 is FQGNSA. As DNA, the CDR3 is TGTGCCAGCAGCGGCCAGGGGGGGCTGACTGAAGCTTTCTTT. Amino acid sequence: CASSGQGGLTEAFF.